These T cell receptor beta chains were read from a single sample in a study of blood T cell repertoires in COVID-19. Generated by immunoSEQ multiplex PCR, the TCRdb table keeps only in-frame clones and is missing some. The data contain some 39,000 clones, 90% to 95% of them singletons. Input material: peripheral blood. Every receptor here comes from a human donor in a cohort sampled during active COVID-19. CDR3s include the opening cysteine and the closing phenylalanine or tryptophan. D genes are given only for firm matches. Only part of the rows carry a size: once, few, many, or a class if the clone is expanded.

d_call,clone_size,j_call,v_call,cdr3_aa,cdr3_nt
NA,NA,TRBJ1-2,TRBV12-3/TRBV12-4,CASSPGGGDGYTF,TGTGCCAGCAGCCCTGGGGGAGGGGATGGCTACACCTTC
TRBD2,NA,TRBJ2-6,TRBV27,CASSFRGLRLAGNSGANVLTF,TGTGCCAGCAGTTTTAGGGGCCTCCGACTAGCGGGAAACTCTGGGGCCAACGTCCTGACTTTC
NA,NA,TRBJ2-7,TRBV7-9,CASSLTGYEQYF,TGTGCCAGCAGCCTTACAGGCTACGAGCAGTACTTC
NA,NA,TRBJ1-3,TRBV2,CASTVESGNTIYF,TGTGCCAGCACTGTAGAATCTGGAAACACCATATATTTT
NA,NA,TRBJ1-6,TRBV9,CASTPGGGGNSPLHF,TGTGCCAGCACCCCTGGGGGGGGCGGCAATTCACCCCTCCACTTT
TRBD2,NA,TRBJ2-1,TRBV4-2,CASSQGLAGGDEQFF,TGTGCCAGCAGCCAGGGACTAGCGGGAGGGGATGAGCAGTTCTTC
TRBD2,NA,TRBJ2-7,TRBV6-7,CASRSGGRINYEQYF,TGTGCCAGTAGGAGCGGCGGGAGGATCAACTACGAGCAGTACTTC
NA,NA,TRBJ1-3,TRBV3-1/TRBV3-2,CASSPPGQSGNTIYF,TGTGCCAGCAGCCCTCCCGGACAGTCTGGAAACACCATATATTTT
TRBD2,once,TRBJ2-7,TRBV6-1,CASSDLLRVAGGPWEQYF,TGTGCCAGCAGTGATTTACTGCGCGTAGCGGGGGGGCCGTGGGAGCAGTACTTC
TRBD1,once,TRBJ1-2,TRBV5-1,CASSLGVVHTGEDGYTF,TGCGCCAGCAGCTTGGGGGTGGTCCACACAGGGGAAGATGGCTACACCTTC
TRBD1,few,TRBJ1-2,TRBV29-1,CSVRKTGDYGYTF,TGCAGCGTCCGGAAGACAGGGGACTATGGCTACACCTTC
TRBD1,NA,TRBJ1-1,TRBV5-6,CASSLDRNRGRWAFF,TGTGCCAGCAGCTTGGATCGTAACAGGGGTCGTTGGGCTTTCTTT
NA,NA,TRBJ2-1,TRBV3-1/TRBV3-2,CASSPQGLSNNEQFF,TGTGCCAGCAGCCCTCAGGGACTGTCTAACAATGAGCAGTTCTTC
TRBD1,NA,TRBJ2-7,TRBV11-2,CASSLDPAGQGYEQYF,TGTGCCAGCAGCTTAGATCCGGCAGGACAGGGATACGAGCAGTACTTC
TRBD1,NA,TRBJ2-1,TRBV5-5,CASSLEAYGFRQGSYNEQFF,TGTGCCAGCAGCTTGGAGGCTTATGGGTTTCGACAGGGCTCCTACAATGAGCAGTTCTTC
NA,NA,TRBJ1-6,TRBV19,CASTMSGSYNSPLHF,TGTGCCAGTACCATGTCCGGTTCCTATAATTCACCCCTCCACTTT
NA,NA,TRBJ2-6,TRBV19,CASSIPTGQGQSVLTF,TGTGCCAGTAGTATACCGACCGGGCAGGGCCAGTCCGTCCTGACTTTC
TRBD2,NA,TRBJ2-7,TRBV7-3,CASSRTSGTGEQYF,TGTGCCAGCAGCCGGACTAGCGGTACAGGAGAGCAGTACTTC
TRBD2,NA,TRBJ2-5,TRBV29-1,CSVEMGSGGSRETQYF,TGCAGCGTTGAAATGGGTAGCGGGGGGTCCCGAGAGACCCAGTACTTC
TRBD2,NA,TRBJ2-5,TRBV2,CASTASGETQYF,TGTGCCAGCACGGCTAGCGGGGAGACCCAGTACTTC
NA,NA,TRBJ1-1,TRBV24-1,CATSDLQGGGSEAFF,TGTGCCACCAGTGATTTGCAAGGGGGGGGGTCTGAAGCTTTCTTT
TRBD1,NA,TRBJ1-6,TRBV27,CASRPDRVSNNSPLHF,TGTGCCAGTCGTCCGGACAGGGTGAGCAACAATTCACCCCTCCACTTT
NA,few,TRBJ2-7,TRBV27,CASTRFLGAGLYEQYF,TGTGCCAGCACCCGCTTCTTGGGAGCCGGGCTCTACGAGCAGTACTTC
TRBD2,NA,TRBJ2-7,TRBV12-3/TRBV12-4,CASSFPGGYEQYF,TGTGCCAGCAGTTTTCCGGGGGGGTACGAGCAGTACTTC
NA,NA,TRBJ1-6,TRBV4-3,CASSQLPGLNSPLHF,TGCGCCAGCAGCCAACTCCCGGGGTTGAACTCACCCCTCCACTTT
NA,NA,TRBJ2-7,TRBV11-2,CASSLERPAVAAYEQYF,TGTGCCAGCAGCTTAGAGAGGCCGGCAGTGGCCGCCTACGAGCAGTACTTC
TRBD2,NA,TRBJ2-3,TRBV6-2/TRBV6-3,CASSYELAGGRADTQYF,TGTGCCAGCAGTTACGAACTAGCGGGGGGGCGGGCAGATACGCAGTATTTT
TRBD2,once,TRBJ2-3,TRBV5-1,CASSLRVQRGSTDTQYF,TGCGCCAGCAGCTTGAGAGTCCAGCGGGGTAGCACAGATACGCAGTATTTT
TRBD2,NA,TRBJ2-2,TRBV15,CATSGGGRALRTGELFF,TGTGCCACCAGCGGGGGCGGGAGGGCCTTGAGGACCGGGGAGCTGTTTTTT
NA,NA,TRBJ1-1,TRBV4-1,CASSLSGNTEAFF,TGCGCCAGCAGCCTCTCGGGGAACACTGAAGCTTTCTTT
TRBD1,NA,TRBJ2-1,TRBV7-3,CASRPGQGSDEQFF,TGTGCCAGCAGACCGGGACAGGGTAGCGATGAGCAGTTCTTC
TRBD2,NA,TRBJ2-1,TRBV4-2,CASSQDRSGDSEQFF,TGTGCCAGCAGCCAAGATCGTAGCGGGGATTCTGAGCAGTTCTTC
TRBD1,NA,TRBJ1-2,TRBV6-1,CASSEGTGNYGYTF,TGTGCCAGCAGTGAAGGGACAGGCAACTATGGCTACACCTTC
NA,NA,TRBJ1-1,TRBV18,CASSPSQGRLNTEAFF,TGTGCCAGCTCACCATCGCAGGGCCGGTTGAACACTGAAGCTTTCTTT
NA,NA,TRBJ2-5,TRBV4-1,CASSGGEGGRETQYF,TGCGCCAGCAGCGGGGGGGAAGGGGGGAGAGAGACCCAGTACTTC
TRBD2,NA,TRBJ2-3,TRBV18,CASSQTSGSTDTQYF,TGTGCCAGCTCACAGACTAGCGGCAGCACAGATACGCAGTATTTT
NA,NA,TRBJ2-5,TRBV6-5,CASSYSGSLYQETQYF,TGTGCCAGCAGTTACTCGGGCAGCTTGTACCAAGAGACCCAGTACTTC
NA,NA,TRBJ1-2,TRBV7-9,CASSLDLGDGYTF,TGTGCCAGCAGCTTGGATTTAGGGGATGGCTACACCTTC
TRBD1,NA,TRBJ2-3,TRBV6-2/TRBV6-3,CASSWDSSSTDTQYF,TGTGCCAGCAGTTGGGACAGTTCTAGCACAGATACGCAGTATTTT
NA,once,TRBJ1-2,TRBV4-2,CASSQAEGLGYGYTF,TGTGCCAGCAGCCAAGCCGAGGGATTGGGCTATGGCTACACCTTC
NA,NA,TRBJ1-4,TRBV19,CASSIDRPGRPNEKLFF,TGTGCCAGTAGTATAGATCGCCCGGGGAGACCAAATGAAAAACTGTTTTTT
NA,NA,TRBJ2-1,TRBV10-3,CAIGLGGGEQFF,TGTGCCATCGGCTTGGGAGGAGGTGAGCAGTTCTTC
NA,NA,TRBJ1-3,TRBV5-1,CASSLLAGVLLGSGNTIYF,TGCGCCAGCAGCTTATTAGCAGGGGTCCTCCTGGGCTCTGGAAACACCATATATTTT
TRBD1,NA,TRBJ2-3,TRBV6-5,CASSTKRQGTDTQYF,TGTGCCAGCAGCACAAAAAGACAGGGGACAGATACGCAGTATTTT
NA,NA,TRBJ1-1,TRBV30,CASRRQGDMRAFF,TGTGCCTCCCGACGGCAGGGTGACATGAGGGCTTTCTTT
TRBD2,NA,TRBJ2-7,TRBV6-6,CASTEAGGAYEQYF,TGTGCCAGCACCGAAGCGGGAGGCGCCTACGAGCAGTACTTC
NA,NA,TRBJ2-5,TRBV21-1,CASSPRAGRTPETQYF,TGTGCCAGCAGCCCACGAGCGGGGCGAACCCCCGAGACCCAGTACTTC
TRBD2,NA,TRBJ2-1,TRBV19,CASSRVPAGASYNEQFF,TGTGCCAGTAGTAGAGTCCCAGCGGGAGCCTCCTACAATGAGCAGTTCTTC
NA,NA,TRBJ2-7,TRBV4-3,CASSQERTVASYEQYF,TGCGCCAGCAGCCAAGAAAGGACAGTCGCCTCCTACGAGCAGTACTTC
TRBD2,NA,TRBJ2-1,TRBV4-2,CASSQPGLGYNEQFF,TGTGCCAGCAGCCAACCGGGACTAGGATACAATGAGCAGTTCTTC
NA,NA,TRBJ1-2,TRBV5-4,CASSLVGHGYTF,TGTGCCAGCAGCTTGGTTGGGCATGGCTACACCTTC
TRBD2,NA,TRBJ2-1,TRBV5-5,CASSTSTSGGQNEQFF,TGTGCCAGCAGCACATCGACTAGCGGAGGGCAAAATGAGCAGTTCTTC